This T cell receptor (beta chain) stems from a study of human T cells and chemical hapten exposure. Study-wide results and limits: No shift was seen in TCRs above 1 in 1000 frequency with DPC sensitization.

This clonotype came up many times. What it binds is not known. Time point of the sample: pre-sensitization, week 0. Specified treatment: therapeutic diphenylcyclopropenone sensitization with weekly scalp DPC. TCRdb used MiXCR to reprocess the RACE reads, holding one entry per CDR3 protein. The data show more than 100,000 distinct CDR3 sequences, roughly 14% seen once. From germline, CDR1 is KGHSH and CDR2 LQKENI. The CDR3 covers 17 residues. V lost 0 bases, J lost 6 bases, and 3 bases stayed unmatched. The sequences come from whole blood, collected in connection with sensitization to the hapten diphenylcyclopropenone (DPC). The J gene is TRBJ1-6, the V gene TRBV18; TRBD1 matches 12 bases. The receptor's source is a young woman with alopecia areata. Some clones in this sample may be carry-over from other donors' samples. The CDR3 is CASSPPWDRGLNSPLHF. The CDR3 coding sequence is TGTGCCAGCTCACCACCCTGGGACAGGGGGCTTAATTCACCCCTCCACTTT.